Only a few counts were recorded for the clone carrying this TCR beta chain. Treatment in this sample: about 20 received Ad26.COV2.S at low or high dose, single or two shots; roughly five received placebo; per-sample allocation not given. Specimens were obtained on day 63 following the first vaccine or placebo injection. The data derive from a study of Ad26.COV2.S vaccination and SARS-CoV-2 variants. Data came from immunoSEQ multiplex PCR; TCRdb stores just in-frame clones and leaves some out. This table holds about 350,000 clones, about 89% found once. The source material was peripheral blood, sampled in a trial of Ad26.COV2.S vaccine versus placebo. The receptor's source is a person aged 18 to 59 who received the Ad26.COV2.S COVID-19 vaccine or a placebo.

This CDR3 is CASSLEGGGYTGELFF. Here the CDR3 DNA reads TGCGCCAGCAGCTTGGAGGGCGGGGGTTACACCGGGGAGCTGTTTTTT. This chain uses TRBV5-1 with TRBJ2-2; 7 nucleotides agree with TRBD2. Per germline, CDR1 SGHRS and CDR2 YFSETQ. The trim removed 0 bases at V and 3 bases at J, leaving 5 bases unmatched. The CDR3 extends over 16 amino acids.